This T cell receptor (beta chain) derives from a study of glioma-infiltrating T cells after dendritic cell vaccination. About the study: Autologous tumor lysate-pulsed dendritic cell vaccination was given between the early 2000s and the early 2010s. Overall study findings and caveats: No direct clonality-survival link was found; a diverse polyclonal response may matter.

About this clone: What it recognizes is unknown.

Indicated time point: after dendritic cell vaccination, including at tumor progression/relapse. The primer mix had 60 V beta and 13 J beta primers. Assay: immunoSEQ multiplex PCR; the TCRdb copy retains only in-frame clones and omits some. The data show 98,000 or so clones, with approximately 84% seen just once and 5.4% held by the top ten. The V gene's germline CDR1 is SGHAT and CDR2 FQNNGV. The CDR3 is made up of 17 amino acids. Trimming took off 0 bases at V and 6 bases at J, with 18 bases between the two ends. This clonotype originated in a human donor with glioblastoma. The J gene is TRBJ1-5, the V gene TRBV11-2; D may be TRBD1 (5 bases). The sequences come from blood, collected after dendritic cell vaccination. The CDR3 coding sequence is TGTGCCAGCAGCTTAGATCGTGGGGCGGGGGGAATTCAGCCCCAGCATTTT. Its protein product is CASSLDRGAGGIQPQHF.